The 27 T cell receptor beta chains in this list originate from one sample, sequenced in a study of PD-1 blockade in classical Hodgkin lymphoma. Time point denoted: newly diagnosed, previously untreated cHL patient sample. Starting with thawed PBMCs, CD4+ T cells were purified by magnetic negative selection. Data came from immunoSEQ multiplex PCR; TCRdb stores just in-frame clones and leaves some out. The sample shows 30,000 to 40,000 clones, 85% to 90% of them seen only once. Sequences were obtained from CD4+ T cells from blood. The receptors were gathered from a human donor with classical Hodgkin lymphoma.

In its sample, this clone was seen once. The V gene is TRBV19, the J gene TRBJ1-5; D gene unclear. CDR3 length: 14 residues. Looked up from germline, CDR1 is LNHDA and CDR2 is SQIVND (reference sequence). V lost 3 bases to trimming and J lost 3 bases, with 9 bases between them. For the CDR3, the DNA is TGTGCCAGTAGTATTTGGAGGACCAATCAGCCCCAGCATTTT. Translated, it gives CASSIWRTNQPQHF.

CDR3 sequence reads: CASSLVFPTDTQYF. The CDR3 coding sequence is TGTGCCAGCTCCCTAGTTTTCCCCACAGATACGCAGTATTTT. The chain recombines TRBV6-4 with TRBJ2-3; D is unclear. CDR1 and CDR2 (germline): MRHNA, SNTAGT. There are 14 residues in the CDR3. V lost 8 bases and J lost 2, with 14 bases in between.

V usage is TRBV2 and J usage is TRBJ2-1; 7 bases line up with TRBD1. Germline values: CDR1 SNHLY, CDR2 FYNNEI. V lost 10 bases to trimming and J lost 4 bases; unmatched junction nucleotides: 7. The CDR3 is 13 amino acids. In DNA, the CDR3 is TGTGCCACCCAGGGGGACAGATACAATGAGCAGTTCTTC. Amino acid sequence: CATQGDRYNEQFF.

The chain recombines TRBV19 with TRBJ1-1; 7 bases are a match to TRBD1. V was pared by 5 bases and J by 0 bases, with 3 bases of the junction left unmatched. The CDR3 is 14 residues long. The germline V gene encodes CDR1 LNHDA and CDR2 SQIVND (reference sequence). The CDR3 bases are TGTGCCAGTAGTTTGGGACAGCTGAACACTGAAGCTTTCTTT. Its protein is CASSLGQLNTEAFF.

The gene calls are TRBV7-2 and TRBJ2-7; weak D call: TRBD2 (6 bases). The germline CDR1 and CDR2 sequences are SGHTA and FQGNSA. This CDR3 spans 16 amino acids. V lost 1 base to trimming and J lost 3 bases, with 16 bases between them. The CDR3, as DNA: TGTGCCAGCAGCTTAGACTCCGGGACTTCTCTCTACGAGCAGTACTTC. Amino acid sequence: CASSLDSGTSLYEQYF. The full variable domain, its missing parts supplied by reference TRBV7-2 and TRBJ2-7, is GAGVSQSPSNKVTEKGKDVELRCDPISGHTALYWYRQSLGQGLEFLIYFQGNSAPDKSGLPSDRFSAERTGGSVSTLTIQRTQQEDSAVYLCASSLDSGTSLYEQYFGPGTRLTVT.

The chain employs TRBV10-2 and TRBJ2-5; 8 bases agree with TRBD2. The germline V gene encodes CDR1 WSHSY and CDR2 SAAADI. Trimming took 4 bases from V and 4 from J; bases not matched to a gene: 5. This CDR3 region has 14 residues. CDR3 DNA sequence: TGCGCCAGCAGTGCGGGGGGGCGCCGAGAGACCCAGTACTTC. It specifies CASSAGGRRETQYF.

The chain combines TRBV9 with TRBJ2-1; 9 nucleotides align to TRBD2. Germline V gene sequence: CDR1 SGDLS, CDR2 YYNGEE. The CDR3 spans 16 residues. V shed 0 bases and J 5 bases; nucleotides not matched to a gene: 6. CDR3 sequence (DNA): TGTGCCAGCAGCGTAGGCCCTAGACTAGCGGACAATGAGCAGTTCTTC. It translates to CASSVGPRLADNEQFF. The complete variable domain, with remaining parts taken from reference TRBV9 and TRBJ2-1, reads DSGVTQTPKHLITATGQRVTLRCSPRSGDLSVYWYQQSLDQGLQFLIQYYNGEERAKGNILERFSAQQFPDLHSELNLSSLELGDSALYFCASSVGPRLADNEQFFGPGTRLTVL.

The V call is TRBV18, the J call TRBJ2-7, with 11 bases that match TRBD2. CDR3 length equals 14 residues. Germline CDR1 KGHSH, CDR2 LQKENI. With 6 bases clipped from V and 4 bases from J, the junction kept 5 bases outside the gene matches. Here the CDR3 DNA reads TGTGCCAGCTCCCCCGGGACTAGCGGATACGAGCAGTACTTC. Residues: CASSPGTSGYEQYF.

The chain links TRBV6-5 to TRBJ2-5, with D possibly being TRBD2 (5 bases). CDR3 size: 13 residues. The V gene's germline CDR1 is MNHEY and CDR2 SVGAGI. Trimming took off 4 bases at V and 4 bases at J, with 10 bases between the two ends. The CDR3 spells CASSSHRGETQYF. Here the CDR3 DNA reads TGTGCCAGCAGTTCCCACCGGGGAGAGACCCAGTACTTC.

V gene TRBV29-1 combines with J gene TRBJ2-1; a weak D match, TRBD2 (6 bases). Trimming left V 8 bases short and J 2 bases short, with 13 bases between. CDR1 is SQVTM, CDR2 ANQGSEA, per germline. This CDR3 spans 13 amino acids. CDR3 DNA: TGCAGCACCCGGGACTTAACCTACAATGAGCAGTTCTTC. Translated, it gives CSTRDLTYNEQFF.

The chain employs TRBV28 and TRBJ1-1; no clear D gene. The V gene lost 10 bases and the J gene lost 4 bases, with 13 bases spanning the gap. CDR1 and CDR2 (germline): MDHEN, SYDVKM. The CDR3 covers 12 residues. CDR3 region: CATPRSGTEAFF. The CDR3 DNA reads TGTGCCACCCCCAGGAGTGGCACTGAAGCTTTCTTT.

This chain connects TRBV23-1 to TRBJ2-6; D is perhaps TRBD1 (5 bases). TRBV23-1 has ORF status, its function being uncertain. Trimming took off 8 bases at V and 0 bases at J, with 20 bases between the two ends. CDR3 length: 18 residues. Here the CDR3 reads CASSSGSRARSGANVLTF. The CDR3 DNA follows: TGCGCCAGCTCATCAGGGTCCAGGGCGCGCTCTGGGGCCAACGTCCTGACTTTC.

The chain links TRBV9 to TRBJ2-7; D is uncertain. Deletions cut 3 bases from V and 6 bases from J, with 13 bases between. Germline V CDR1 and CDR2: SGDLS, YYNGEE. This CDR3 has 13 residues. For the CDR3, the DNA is TGTGCCAGCAGCGCCGACTCGTCCGGCGAGCAGTACTTC. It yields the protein CASSADSSGEQYF.

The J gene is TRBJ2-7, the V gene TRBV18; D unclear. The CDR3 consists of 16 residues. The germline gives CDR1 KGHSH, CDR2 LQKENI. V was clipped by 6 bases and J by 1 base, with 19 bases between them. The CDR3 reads CASSKSYSQTSYEQYF. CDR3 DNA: TGTGCCAGCTCTAAAAGTTACAGTCAGACGTCCTACGAGCAGTACTTC. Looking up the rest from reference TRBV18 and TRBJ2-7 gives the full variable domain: NAGVMQNPRHLVRRRGQEARLRCSPMKGHSHVYWYRQLPEEGLKFMVYLQKENIIDESGMPKERFSAEFPKEGPSILRIQQVVRGDSAAYFCASSKSYSQTSYEQYFGPGTRLTVT.

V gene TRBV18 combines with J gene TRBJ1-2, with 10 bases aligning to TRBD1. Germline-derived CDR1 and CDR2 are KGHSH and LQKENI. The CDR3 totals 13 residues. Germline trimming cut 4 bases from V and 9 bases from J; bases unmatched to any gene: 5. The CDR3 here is CASSRGTGDRYTF. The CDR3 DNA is TGTGCCAGCTCACGAGGGACAGGGGATCGCTACACCTTC.

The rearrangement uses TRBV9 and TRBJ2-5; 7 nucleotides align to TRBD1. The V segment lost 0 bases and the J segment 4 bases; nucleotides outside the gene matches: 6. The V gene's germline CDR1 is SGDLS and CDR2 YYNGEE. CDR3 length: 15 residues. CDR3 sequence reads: CASSVAQGMAETQYF. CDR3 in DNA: TGTGCCAGCAGCGTAGCACAGGGGATGGCAGAGACCCAGTACTTC.

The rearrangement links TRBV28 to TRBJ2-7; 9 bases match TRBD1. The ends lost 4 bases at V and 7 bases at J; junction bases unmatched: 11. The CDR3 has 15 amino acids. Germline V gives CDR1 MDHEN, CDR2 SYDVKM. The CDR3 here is CASSYLTGTGNEQYF. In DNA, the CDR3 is TGTGCCAGCAGTTATTTAACCGGGACAGGGAATGAGCAGTACTTC.

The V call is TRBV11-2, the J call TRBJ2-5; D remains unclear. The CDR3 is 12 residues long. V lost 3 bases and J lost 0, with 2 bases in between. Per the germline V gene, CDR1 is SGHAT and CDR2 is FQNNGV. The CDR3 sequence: CASSLNQETQYF. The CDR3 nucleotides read TGTGCCAGCAGCTTGAACCAAGAGACCCAGTACTTC.

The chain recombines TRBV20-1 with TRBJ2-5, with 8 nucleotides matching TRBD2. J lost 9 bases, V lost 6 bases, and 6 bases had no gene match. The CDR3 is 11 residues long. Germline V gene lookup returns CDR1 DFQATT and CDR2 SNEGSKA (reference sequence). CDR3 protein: CSAHRGGSQYF. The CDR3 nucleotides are TGCAGTGCCCACCGGGGGGGATCCCAGTACTTC.

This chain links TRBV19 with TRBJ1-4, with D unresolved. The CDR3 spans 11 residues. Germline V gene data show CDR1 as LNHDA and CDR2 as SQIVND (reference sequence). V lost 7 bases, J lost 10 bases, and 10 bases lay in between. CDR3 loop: CASIGMGKLFF. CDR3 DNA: TGTGCCAGTATTGGCATGGGAAAACTGTTTTTT.

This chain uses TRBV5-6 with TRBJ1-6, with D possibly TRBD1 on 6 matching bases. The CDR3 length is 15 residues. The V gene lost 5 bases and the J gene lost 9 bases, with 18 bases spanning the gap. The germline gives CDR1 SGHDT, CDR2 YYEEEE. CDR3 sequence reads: CASSSHAGAGSPLHF. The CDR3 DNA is TGTGCCAGCAGTTCGCACGCAGGGGCAGGTTCACCCCTCCACTTT.

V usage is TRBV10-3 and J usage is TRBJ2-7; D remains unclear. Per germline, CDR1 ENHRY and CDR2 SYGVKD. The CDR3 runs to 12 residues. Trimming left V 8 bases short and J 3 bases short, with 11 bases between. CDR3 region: CAISSVDYEQYF. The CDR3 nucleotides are TGTGCCATCTCTTCTGTTGACTACGAGCAGTACTTC.

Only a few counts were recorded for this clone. In nucleotides, the CDR3 is TGTGCCAGCAGCTTAGAAGAGATTCATCAGCCCCAGCATTTT. Protein: CASSLEEIHQPQHF. This chain links TRBV7-8 with TRBJ1-5; D is unresolved. There are 14 residues in the CDR3. V lost 1 base and J lost 5, with 9 bases in between. Germline CDR1 SGHVS, CDR2 FQNEAQ.

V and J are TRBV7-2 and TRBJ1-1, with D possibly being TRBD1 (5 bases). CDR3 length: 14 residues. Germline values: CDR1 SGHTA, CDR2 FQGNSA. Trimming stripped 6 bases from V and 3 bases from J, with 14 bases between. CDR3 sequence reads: CASRPSGTYTEAFF. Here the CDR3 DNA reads TGTGCCAGCAGACCAAGCGGGACCTACACTGAAGCTTTCTTT.

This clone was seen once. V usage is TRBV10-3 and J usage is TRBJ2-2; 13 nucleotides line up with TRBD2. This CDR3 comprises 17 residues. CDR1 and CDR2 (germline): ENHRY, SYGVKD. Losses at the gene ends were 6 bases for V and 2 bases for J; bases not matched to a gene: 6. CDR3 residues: CAISPTSGGPNTGELFF. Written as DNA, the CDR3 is TGTGCCATCAGCCCGACTAGCGGGGGGCCTAACACCGGGGAGCTGTTTTTT.

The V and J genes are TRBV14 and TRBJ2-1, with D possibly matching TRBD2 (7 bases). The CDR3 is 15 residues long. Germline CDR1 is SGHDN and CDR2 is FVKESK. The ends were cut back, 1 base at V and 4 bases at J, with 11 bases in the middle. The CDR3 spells CASSQVGGAYNEQFF. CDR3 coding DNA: TGTGCCAGCAGCCAAGTTGGGGGGGCGTACAATGAGCAGTTCTTC.

In DNA form, the CDR3 reads TGTGCCAGCACTCCGGGCGAGCAGTACTTC. Amino acids: CASTPGEQYF. The V gene is TRBV7-9, the J gene TRBJ2-7; no firm D call. The CDR3 has 10 amino acids. The germline V gene has CDR1 SEHNR and CDR2 FQNEAQ (reference sequence). V dropped 7 bases and J dropped 6 bases, with 7 bases sitting between them.